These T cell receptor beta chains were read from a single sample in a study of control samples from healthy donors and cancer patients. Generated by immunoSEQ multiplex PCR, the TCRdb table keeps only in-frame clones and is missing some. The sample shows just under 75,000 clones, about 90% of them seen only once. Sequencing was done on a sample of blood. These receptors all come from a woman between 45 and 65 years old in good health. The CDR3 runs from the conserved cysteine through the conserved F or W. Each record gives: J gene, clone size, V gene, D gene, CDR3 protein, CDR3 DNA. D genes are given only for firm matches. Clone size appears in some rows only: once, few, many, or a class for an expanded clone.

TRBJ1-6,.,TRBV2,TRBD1,CASSGTGGSPLHF,TGTGCCAGCAGTGGGACAGGGGGTTCACCCCTCCACTTT
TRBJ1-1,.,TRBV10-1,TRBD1,CASSESKGAEAFF,TGCGCCAGCAGTGAGTCGAAGGGGGCCGAAGCTTTCTTT
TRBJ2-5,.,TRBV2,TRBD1,CASTQETGETQYF,TGTGCCAGCACCCAAGAGACAGGGGAGACCCAGTACTTC
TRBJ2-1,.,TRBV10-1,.,CASSGPGANEQFF,TGCGCCAGCAGTGGGCCTGGGGCCAATGAGCAGTTCTTC
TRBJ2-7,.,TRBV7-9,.,CASSSSYGREQYF,TGTGCCAGCAGCTCCAGTTATGGACGCGAGCAGTACTTC
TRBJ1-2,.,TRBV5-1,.,CASRVGVGGYTF,TGCGCCAGCAGAGTCGGGGTGGGTGGCTACACCTTC
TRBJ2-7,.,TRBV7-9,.,CASSHPQIPYEQYF,TGTGCCAGCAGCCACCCCCAGATACCATACGAGCAGTACTTC
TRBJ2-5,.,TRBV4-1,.,CASNQWREETQYF,TGCGCCAGCAACCAATGGCGGGAAGAGACCCAGTACTTC
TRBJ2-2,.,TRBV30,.,CAWSVDSTGELFF,TGTGCCTGGAGTGTTGACAGCACCGGGGAGCTGTTTTTT
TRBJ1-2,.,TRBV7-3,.,CASSLTPEGFYGYTF,TGTGCCAGCAGCTTAACCCCAGAAGGCTTCTATGGCTACACCTTC
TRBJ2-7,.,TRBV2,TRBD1,CASRRGDRGYEQYF,TGTGCCAGCAGGCGGGGGGACAGGGGTTACGAGCAGTACTTC
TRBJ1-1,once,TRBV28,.,CASSLLIRRVEAFF,TGTGCCAGCAGTTTATTGATTCGGCGGGTTGAAGCTTTCTTT
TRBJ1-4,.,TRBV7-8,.,CASSPGGEKLFF,TGTGCCAGCAGCCCCGGGGGGGAAAAACTGTTTTTT
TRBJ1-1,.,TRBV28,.,CASSQEDYGRGEQAFF,TGTGCCAGCAGCCAAGAGGATTATGGGAGGGGGGAGCAAGCTTTCTTT
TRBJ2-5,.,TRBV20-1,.,CSASSSPWETQYF,TGCAGTGCTAGTTCTAGCCCTTGGGAGACCCAGTACTTC
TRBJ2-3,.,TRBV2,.,CASRGTVGRVDTQYF,TGTGCCAGCAGGGGGACTGTGGGGCGGGTAGATACGCAGTATTTT
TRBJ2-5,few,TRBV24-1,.,CATSVRFQETQYF,TGTGCCACCAGTGTTCGATTCCAAGAGACCCAGTACTTC
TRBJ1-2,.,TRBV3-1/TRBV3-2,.,CASSQEAGAGGYTF,TGTGCCAGCAGCCAAGAGGCGGGGGCTGGAGGCTACACCTTC
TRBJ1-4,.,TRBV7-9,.,CASSLAGVEFNEKLFF,TGTGCCAGCAGCTTAGCTGGAGTGGAATTTAATGAAAAACTGTTTTTT
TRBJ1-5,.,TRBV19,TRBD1,CATRGRQQPQHF,TGTGCCACCAGGGGGCGTCAACAGCCCCAGCATTTT
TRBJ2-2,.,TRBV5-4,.,CASSRGTSANTGELFF,TGTGCCAGCAGCCGTGGGACCTCCGCGAACACCGGGGAGCTGTTTTTT
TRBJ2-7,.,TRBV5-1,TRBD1,CASSYTGGGDEQYF,TGCGCCAGCAGCTACACAGGGGGCGGAGACGAGCAGTACTTC
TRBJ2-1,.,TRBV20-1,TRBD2,CSASGTIYNEQFF,TGCAGTGCTAGTGGGACTATATACAATGAGCAGTTCTTC
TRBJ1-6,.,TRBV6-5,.,CASSRGYNNSPLHF,TGTGCCAGCAGTCGGGGCTATAATAATTCACCCCTCCACTTT
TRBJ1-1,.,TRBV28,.,CASSPYGSKNTEAFF,TGTGCCAGCAGTCCATATGGGTCCAAGAACACTGAAGCTTTCTTT
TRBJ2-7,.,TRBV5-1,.,CASSLAAGSYEQYF,TGCGCCAGCAGCTTGGCGGCGGGCTCCTACGAGCAGTACTTC
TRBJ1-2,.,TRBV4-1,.,CASSQYSRLTPNYGYTF,TGCGCCAGCAGCCAATATTCCCGCCTTACCCCTAACTATGGCTACACCTTC
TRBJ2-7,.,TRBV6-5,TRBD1,CASSYAIQGYEQYF,TGTGCCAGCAGTTACGCGATACAGGGGTACGAGCAGTACTTC
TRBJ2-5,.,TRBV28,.,CASSFRHQQETQYF,TGTGCCAGCAGTTTCCGACACCAACAAGAGACCCAGTACTTC